This T cell receptor (beta chain) was sequenced in a study of T cells in localized non-small cell lung cancer (dated by TCRdb to the early 2020s). Some background on the complete study: Comparing tumors with uninvolved tumor-adjacent lungs, the study looked at the T cell repertoires of over 200 patients with early-stage NSCLC. The cohort consisted of around 250 treatment-naive NSCLC patients whose localized lung tumors had been resected. NSCLC patients had a mean age of roughly 66 years, and around 130 were male and 85 to 110 female. Broad study findings and their caveats: Uninvolved tumor-adjacent lung showed the highest T cell clonality, higher than tumor, which suggests more focused antigenic responses in the uninvolved tumor-adjacent lung. Because multi-region tumor sequencing was not done, intratumor heterogeneity could not be ruled out. Higher T cell density in blood was associated with longer overall survival, whereas higher clonality in adjacent lung was associated with shorter survival. A median of around 57 of the top 100 tumor clones were detected in paired uninvolved adjacent lung, and about 29 of these tumor clones were also found among the top 100 clones of the paired uninvolved adjacent lung. Because the study design was exploratory, TCR variables were selected using unadjusted p-values without false-discovery rate correction.

Of note for this clone: Its antigen has not been determined. No quality values exist for individual bases; no much larger clone is one base distant.

Relative to germline, V is 0 bases shorter and J is 2 bases shorter, with 6 bases between their ends. Based on the germline V gene, the CDR1 and CDR2 sequences are MNHEY and SVGAGI. Including the terminal cysteine and phenylalanine, the CDR3 comprises 14 residues. Left in the record is the CDR3 DNA by itself, 42 bases read in frame from the first base. At diagnosis, peripheral blood, uninvolved tumor-adjacent lung and tumor were collected and were preserved as a mix of fresh-frozen and FFPE material. For TCR repertoire profiling, the blood samples were analyzed as peripheral blood mononuclear cells. TCR beta CDR3 regions were sequenced from DNA using the immunoSEQ Assay. In the authors' own workflow: T cell density was computed as TCR beta template counts normalized to usable DNA estimated by amplifying housekeeping genes. The preseqR package was used to estimate richness by extrapolating to 400,000 templates for PBMC samples and to 120,000 templates for tissue samples. Clonality was calculated as one minus Pielou's evenness. Tissue-enriched TCRs were identified through differential abundance testing performed on productive amino-acid clonotypes, with a minimum total count of 5 and an alpha of 0.1. The Jaccard Index and the Morisita Overlap Index were used to measure repertoire overlap between compartments. GLIPH grouped TCR beta CDR3s together with public tetramer-defined viral CDR3s, and a viral motif had to include at least three viral sequences and show V-gene enrichment. The clones in this table, taken by TCRdb from immuneACCESS, are in-frame only. Not every clone is retained; where verified, under half of the shortfall comes from an unresolved V gene, and the cause of the rest is unknown. The DNA gave D and trimming, while V, J and clone size come from that table. A total of tens of thousands of clones appear in this sample, approximately 90% of them only once. The ten top clones hold 20% to 25% of the sample.

The rearrangement combines TRBV6-5 with TRBJ2-3, with an unclear D gene assignment. The TCR comes from a woman aged 35 to 69 with stage I squamous cell lung carcinoma. This specimen consisted of peripheral blood, obtained before any cancer treatment. CDR3 loop: CASSYSAVTDTQYF. The base sequence is TGTGCCAGCAGTTACTCTGCTGTCACAGATACGCAGTATTTT.